One and the same sample provided the 24 T cell receptor beta chains below, sequenced in a study of T cell repertoires in cytomegalovirus infection. TCRdb re-called the reads with MiXCR, one entry per CDR3 protein. The table lists 150,000 to 200,000 distinct CDR3 sequences, around 15% of them singletons. The sequenced material came from PBMCs. Receptors originate from a human donor in good health (CMV status not recorded). Some clones in this sample may be carry-over from other donors' samples.

In this sample, this clonotype turned up many times. DNA for the CDR3: TGTGCCAGCAGGACCGGGACCGATAATTCACCCCTCCACTTT. Protein sequence: CASRTGTDNSPLHF. The chain combines TRBV7-9 with TRBJ1-6, with D tentatively TRBD1 (5 bases). Germline-derived CDR1 and CDR2 are SEHNR and FQNEAQ (reference sequence). This CDR3 is built from 14 residues. V gave up 6 bases and J gave up 5 bases, with 11 bases separating them.

This clonotype was counted ten times or more. The rearrangement uses TRBV7-9 and TRBJ2-2; the D gene could be TRBD1 or TRBD2 (5 bases each). The CDR3 extends over 17 amino acids. Deletions cut 5 bases from V and 4 bases from J, with 20 bases between. CDR1 is SEHNR and CDR2 is FQNEAQ in the germline V gene (reference sequence). The CDR3 here is CASSTSRQWEPTGELFF. CDR3 in DNA: TGTGCCAGCAGCACCTCTCGACAGTGGGAGCCCACCGGGGAGCTGTTTTTT.

The table lists this clonotype with a few counts. V is TRBV10-3 and J is TRBJ2-6; no reliable D call. Germline assignment: CDR1 ENHRY and CDR2 SYGVKD. Trimming took 4 bases from V and 0 from J, leaving 10 bases between them. There are 16 residues in the CDR3. CDR3 in DNA: TGTGCCATCAGTGTACCAACTCTCTCTGGGGCCAACGTCCTGACTTTC. Translation: CAISVPTLSGANVLTF.

This clonotype was detected a few times. The V gene is TRBV7-2, the J gene TRBJ2-2; TRBD2 agrees at 8 bases. There are 19 residues in the CDR3. The V gene's germline CDR1 is SGHTA and CDR2 FQGNSA. V gave up 4 bases and J gave up 1 base; unmatched junction bases: 14. DNA for the CDR3: TGTGCCAGCAGCTCGAGGTTGGGTAGCGGGATACTGAACACCGGGGAGCTGTTTTTT. This sequence encodes CASSSRLGSGILNTGELFF. Looking up the rest from reference TRBV7-2 and TRBJ2-2 gives the full variable domain: GAGVSQSPSNKVTEKGKDVELRCDPISGHTALYWYRQSLGQGLEFLIYFQGNSAPDKSGLPSDRFSAERTGGSVSTLTIQRTQQEDSAVYLCASSSRLGSGILNTGELFFGEGSRLTVL.

The chain joins TRBV29-1 to TRBJ2-5, with 12 bases identical to TRBD1. The ends lost 6 bases at V and 5 bases at J; junction bases unmatched: 10. The CDR3 extends over 15 amino acids. Germline CDR1 SQVTM, CDR2 ANQGSEA. CDR3 sequence reads: CSVCRDRGRRETQYF. CDR3 sequence (DNA): TGCAGCGTCTGCCGGGACAGGGGGCGCCGGGAGACCCAGTACTTC.

This clonotype was recorded many times. The chain uses TRBV7-2 and TRBJ2-3; 11 positions agree with TRBD1. The CDR3 is 16 amino acids. CDR1 SGHTA and CDR2 FQGNSA come from the germline V gene. J lost 8 bases, V lost 5 bases, and 12 bases had no gene match. The CDR3 loop reads CASSGWTGGVQSTQYF. The CDR3 coding sequence is TGTGCCAGCAGCGGATGGACAGGGGGCGTCCAAAGTACGCAGTATTTT.

Only a few counts were recorded for this clonotype. V is TRBV28 and J is TRBJ2-2; D is undetermined. V shed 11 bases and J shed 6 bases, with 10 bases lying between them. From germline, CDR1 is MDHEN and CDR2 SYDVKM. The CDR3 has 11 residues. The DNA for the CDR3 is TGTGCCGTGAGCAGGCCCGGGGAGCTGTTTTTT. Translating gives CAVSRPGELFF. The variable domain in full, completed from reference TRBV28 and TRBJ2-2, reads DVKVTQSSRYLVKRTGEKVFLECVQDMDHENMFWYRQDPGLGLRLIYFSYDVKMKEKGDIPEGYSVSREKKERFSLILESASTNQTSMYLCAVSRPGELFFGEGSRLTVL.

The chain has TRBV20-1 and TRBJ2-1; D gene uncertain. Trimming pared 1 base from V and 6 bases from J, leaving 10 bases between. There are 13 residues in the CDR3. Germline assignment: CDR1 DFQATT and CDR2 SNEGSKA (reference sequence). The CDR3 DNA reads TGCAGTGCTAGAGGGGCCCAAAGCAATGAGCAGTTCTTC. As protein: CSARGAQSNEQFF.

The genes are TRBV14 and TRBJ2-3; D unclear. The CDR3 is 12 amino acids. Germline-derived CDR1 and CDR2 are SGHDN and FVKESK. The CDR3: CARILSTDTQYF. CDR3 bases: TGTGCGAGGATACTTAGCACAGATACGCAGTATTTT.

This clonotype showed up many times. The chain joins TRBV12-3 or TRBV12-4 to TRBJ2-2, with 8 bases lining up with TRBD1. The CDR3 totals 15 residues. The ends lost 6 bases at V and 3 bases at J; junction bases unmatched: 6. The CDR3 nucleotides read TGTGCCAGCAGATTCCACAGGGGGGACACCGGGGAGCTGTTTTTT. Amino acids: CASRFHRGDTGELFF.

This clonotype was counted at least ten times. This sequence joins TRBV28 and TRBJ2-7; TRBD1 matches 9 bases. CDR3 length: 16 residues. With V trimmed by 6 bases and J by 4 bases, 13 bases remained unmatched. Per the germline V gene, CDR1 is MDHEN and CDR2 is SYDVKM. DNA for the CDR3: TGTGCCAGCAGATCCACCGGGACAGGGTCGCGGTACGAGCAGTACTTC. It specifies CASRSTGTGSRYEQYF.

This clonotype was detected many times. The CDR3: CASSPGTTNSPLHF. Here the CDR3 DNA reads TGTGCCAGCAGCCCCGGGACTACTAATTCACCCCTCCACTTT. The J gene is TRBJ1-6, the V gene TRBV7-2, with D perhaps matching TRBD1 (5 bases). This CDR3 has 14 amino acids. V lost 5 bases and J lost 6, with 11 bases in between. CDR1 SGHTA and CDR2 FQGNSA come from the germline V gene.

This clonotype was counted ten times or more. This rearrangement joins TRBV7-9 to TRBJ2-1; TRBD2 agrees at 16 bases. V gave up 4 bases and J gave up 8 bases; unmatched junction bases: 5. This CDR3 region has 16 residues. Germline V CDR1 and CDR2: SEHNR, FQNEAQ (reference sequence). The CDR3 region is CASSSGTSGRAYEQFF. CDR3 nucleotide sequence: TGTGCCAGCAGCTCTGGGACTAGCGGGAGGGCCTATGAGCAGTTCTTC.

V and J are TRBV4-3 and TRBJ2-7; D perhaps matches TRBD1 (5 bases). Germline V CDR1 and CDR2: LGHNA, YSLEER. The CDR3 loop spans 15 amino acids. Trimming left V 0 bases short and J 3 bases short, with 12 bases between. CDR3 DNA: TGCGCCAGCAGCCAAGACAGGGAACCTTTCTACGAGCAGTACTTC. Translated, it gives CASSQDREPFYEQYF.

In its sample, this clonotype was seen many times. The V call is TRBV28, the J call TRBJ2-3, with D uncertain. V was clipped by 5 bases and J by 0 bases, with 9 bases between them. Germline V gene data show CDR1 as MDHEN and CDR2 as SYDVKM. There are 14 residues in the CDR3. The CDR3: CASSPRLSTDTQYF. The CDR3 DNA follows: TGTGCCAGCAGTCCCCGTCTCAGCACAGATACGCAGTATTTT.

This clonotype turned up a few times. V usage is TRBV5-8 and J usage is TRBJ1-4; weak D call: TRBD1 (5 bases). This CDR3 contains 14 residues. Germline CDR1 SGHTS, CDR2 YDEGEE. V lost 0 bases, J lost 7 bases, and 10 bases lay in between. The CDR3 spells CASSLVGAREKLFF. The CDR3 coding sequence is TGTGCCAGCAGCTTGGTAGGGGCTCGTGAAAAACTGTTTTTT.

This clonotype was detected only a few times. The V gene is TRBV6-5, the J gene TRBJ2-1; D may be TRBD2 (6 bases). From germline, CDR1 is MNHEY and CDR2 SVGAGI. The V end lost 7 bases, the J end lost 7 bases, and 17 bases lay between the germline ends. CDR3 size: 14 residues. The CDR3 DNA reads as TGTGCCAGCAAGGCGGCGGGGACCTCGAATGAGCAGTTCTTC. It translates to CASKAAGTSNEQFF.

This clonotype was observed many times. This chain uses TRBV7-2 with TRBJ1-1; D gene ambiguous. Trimming removed 5 bases at V and 7 bases at J, with 8 bases between. Germline V gene sequence: CDR1 SGHTA, CDR2 FQGNSA. The CDR3 is made up of 11 amino acids. The CDR3 bases are TGTGCCAGCAGCCGTGGGAATGAAGCTTTCTTT. This codes for CASSRGNEAFF. Variable domain in full (rest from reference TRBV7-2 and TRBJ1-1): GAGVSQSPSNKVTEKGKDVELRCDPISGHTALYWYRQSLGQGLEFLIYFQGNSAPDKSGLPSDRFSAERTGGSVSTLTIQRTQQEDSAVYLCASSRGNEAFFGQGTRLTVV.

In its sample, this clonotype was seen many times. The chain employs TRBV7-2 and TRBJ2-1; 10 positions agree with TRBD1. The V gene end was trimmed by 5 bases and the J gene end by 8 bases; junction bases not matched to a gene: 9. The CDR3 is 15 amino acids. Germline CDR1 SGHTA, CDR2 FQGNSA. The CDR3 nucleotides are TGTGCCAGCAGCCCAGAGGGACAGGGGAACGATGAGCAGTTCTTC. Amino acid sequence: CASSPEGQGNDEQFF.

This clonotype was detected many times. Here the CDR3 DNA reads TGTGCCAGCAGCTCTGGACTAGCGGGAGGGCTGGGGGCCAACGTCCTGACTTTC. It codes for CASSSGLAGGLGANVLTF. The chain links TRBV7-2 to TRBJ2-6, with 15 nucleotides matching TRBD2. The CDR3 loop spans 18 amino acids. The germline CDR1 and CDR2 sequences are SGHTA and FQGNSA. The J segment lost 4 bases and the V segment lost 4 bases, leaving 5 bases of the junction unmatched.

This clonotype was recorded many times. This chain uses TRBV7-9 with TRBJ1-2; TRBD1 is a possible D gene (5 bases). With 4 bases removed from V and 5 bases from J, the gap between germline ends came to 8 bases. The CDR3 runs to 12 residues. Germline lookup yields CDR1 SEHNR and CDR2 FQNEAQ (reference sequence). For the CDR3, the DNA is TGTGCCAGCAGCTCGCAGGGTTATGGCTACACCTTC. Its protein is CASSSQGYGYTF. Full variable domain (remainder filled in from reference TRBV7-9 and TRBJ1-2): DTGVSQNPRHKITKRGQNVTFRCDPISEHNRLYWYRQTLGQGPEFLTYFQNEAQLEKSRLLSDRFSAERPKGSFSTLEIQRTEQGDSAMYLCASSSQGYGYTFGSGTRLTVV.

The table lists this clonotype with a few counts. DNA for the CDR3: TGTGCCAGCAGTTCTACGGGAAAGCAGTTCTTC. Residues: CASSSTGKQFF. The rearrangement joins TRBV28 to TRBJ2-1; D perhaps matches TRBD2 (5 bases). Trimming took off 4 bases at V and 11 bases at J, with 9 bases between the two ends. Germline V gene lookup returns CDR1 MDHEN and CDR2 SYDVKM. The CDR3 runs 11 residues. Full variable domain (missing parts from reference TRBV28 and TRBJ2-1): DVKVTQSSRYLVKRTGEKVFLECVQDMDHENMFWYRQDPGLGLRLIYFSYDVKMKEKGDIPEGYSVSREKKERFSLILESASTNQTSMYLCASSSTGKQFFGPGTRLTVL.

This sequence joins TRBV10-3 and TRBJ2-5; 8 bases line up with TRBD2. The J segment lost 2 bases and the V segment lost 2 bases, leaving 10 bases of the junction unmatched. Germline V gene sequence: CDR1 ENHRY, CDR2 SYGVKD. The CDR3 has 17 residues. CDR3 loop: CAISERTSGTLQETQYF. The CDR3 DNA sequence: TGTGCCATCAGTGAGCGCACTAGCGGCACACTACAAGAGACCCAGTACTTC.

The rearrangement joins TRBV6-1 to TRBJ1-5, with D unresolved. V lost 3 bases to trimming and J lost 2 bases, with 8 bases between them. CDR1 is MNHNS, CDR2 SASEGT, per germline. This CDR3 comprises 14 residues. In nucleotides, the CDR3 is TGTGCCAGCAGTGACGGATACGGCAATCAGCCCCAGCATTTT. Amino acids: CASSDGYGNQPQHF.